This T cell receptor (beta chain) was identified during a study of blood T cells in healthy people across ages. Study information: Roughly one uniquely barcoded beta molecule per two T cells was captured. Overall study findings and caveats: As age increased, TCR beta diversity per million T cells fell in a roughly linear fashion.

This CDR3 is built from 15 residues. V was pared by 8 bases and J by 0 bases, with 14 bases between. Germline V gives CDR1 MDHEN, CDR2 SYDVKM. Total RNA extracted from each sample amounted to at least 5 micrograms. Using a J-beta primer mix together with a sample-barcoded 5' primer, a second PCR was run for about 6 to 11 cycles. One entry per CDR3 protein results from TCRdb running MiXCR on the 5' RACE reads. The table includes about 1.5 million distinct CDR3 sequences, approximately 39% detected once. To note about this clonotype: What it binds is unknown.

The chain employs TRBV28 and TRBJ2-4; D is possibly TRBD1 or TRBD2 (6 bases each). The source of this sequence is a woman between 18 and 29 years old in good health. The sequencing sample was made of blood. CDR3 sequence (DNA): TGTGCCAGCGGACACGGGGGCCCAGCCAAAAACATTCAGTACTTC. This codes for CASGHGGPAKNIQYF.